The 19 T cell receptor beta chains in this list originate from one sample, sequenced in a study of T cells in Graves' hyperthyroidism and ophthalmopathy. Researchers took RNA transcripts and amplified the TCR beta CDR3 regions from them. When the TCR CDR3 underwent first-round RT-PCR, the HTBI primer set was used. TCRdb passed the multiplex PCR reads through MiXCR, listing each CDR3 protein once. The table lists 500,000 to 750,000 distinct CDR3 sequences, more than 13% of them singletons. The source material was blood. The source is a woman aged 18-35 years with Graves' ophthalmopathy.

This clonotype has at least ten counts. This chain uses TRBV7-9 with TRBJ2-2, with TRBD2 matching over 7 bases. The germline gives CDR1 SEHNR, CDR2 FQNEAQ (reference sequence). The J segment lost 2 bases and the V segment lost 7 bases, leaving 7 bases of the junction unmatched. This CDR3 is 15 amino acids long. CDR3 bases: TGTGCCAGCACCCCAAGGGAGGGTAACACCGGGGAGCTGTTTTTT. Its translation is CASTPREGNTGELFF.

This clonotype was seen repeatedly, ten times or more. The chain carries TRBV12-3 or TRBV12-4 and TRBJ1-5, with a tentative D call TRBD1 (6 bases). Trimming cost V 8 bases and J 4 bases, with 12 bases left between them. The length of the CDR3 is 13 residues. The CDR3 loop is CASCWTANQPQHF. The CDR3 DNA is TGTGCCAGCTGTTGGACAGCAAATCAGCCCCAGCATTTT.

This clonotype was seen repeatedly, ten times or more. The V call is TRBV7-8, the J call TRBJ2-3; maybe TRBD2 (6 bases). The CDR3 length is 14 residues. V lost 4 bases, J lost 4 bases, and 12 bases lay in between. CDR1 is SGHVS, CDR2 FQNEAQ, per germline. The CDR3 is CASSWDSRADTQYF. DNA for the CDR3: TGTGCCAGCAGCTGGGACTCACGGGCAGATACGCAGTATTTT.

This clonotype turned up a few times. The gene calls are TRBV14 and TRBJ2-1; TRBD1 matches 9 bases. Germline loops: CDR1 SGHDN, CDR2 FVKESK. This CDR3 region has 16 residues. V gave up 2 bases and J gave up 12 bases; unmatched junction bases: 14. CDR3 DNA: TGTGCCAGCAGCCAAACTCGGACAGGGGCCCCTCTCGGGCAGTTCTTC. Amino acid sequence: CASSQTRTGAPLGQFF.

This clonotype was recorded only once. The chain links TRBV27 to TRBJ2-5, with D possibly TRBD2 on 5 matching bases. Trimming removed 8 bases at V and 4 bases at J, with 23 bases between. This CDR3 contains 16 residues. In germline, CDR1 is MNHEY, CDR2 SMNVEV (reference sequence). Here the CDR3 DNA reads TGTGCCAGCCAGAAACTTCCGGGTTACGCGGGAGAGACCCAGTACTTC. Residues: CASQKLPGYAGETQYF.

The rearrangement links TRBV12-3 or TRBV12-4 to TRBJ1-3; the D gene is possibly TRBD1 (5 bases). The CDR3 is made up of 15 amino acids. Trimming took off 7 bases at V and 0 bases at J, with 13 bases between the two ends. The CDR3 coding sequence is TGTGCCAGCAACCCTACAGGCGTCTCTGGAAACACCATATATTTT. This codes for CASNPTGVSGNTIYF.

This clonotype was picked up a small number of times. The rearrangement uses TRBV9 and TRBJ1-1; D unclear. The CDR3 is 15 residues long. Germline-derived CDR1 and CDR2 are SGDLS and YYNGEE. V lost 3 bases and J 5 bases, leaving 17 bases between the germline ends. DNA of the CDR3: TGTGCCAGCAGCGAGACCGGGTCCCGTTTTACTGAAGCTTTCTTT. It is translated as CASSETGSRFTEAFF. The full variable domain, completed using reference TRBV9 and TRBJ1-1, is DSGVTQTPKHLITATGQRVTLRCSPRSGDLSVYWYQQSLDQGLQFLIQYYNGEERAKGNILERFSAQQFPDLHSELNLSSLELGDSALYFCASSETGSRFTEAFFGQGTRLTVV.

This chain links TRBV4-2 with TRBJ1-2; 7 nucleotides align to TRBD1. The ends lost 1 base at V and 4 bases at J; junction bases unmatched: 3. The CDR3 runs 14 residues. Germline V gives CDR1 LGHNA, CDR2 YNFKEQ. CDR3 nucleotide sequence: TGTGCCAGCAGCCAAGGGGACAGATCCTATGGCTACACCTTC. This sequence encodes CASSQGDRSYGYTF.

This clonotype showed up many times. This chain uses TRBV7-9 with TRBJ2-1, with 9 bases aligning to TRBD1. Germline V gives CDR1 SEHNR, CDR2 FQNEAQ (reference sequence). J gave up 4 bases and V 5 bases, and 9 bases lay outside the gene matches. The CDR3 extends over 16 amino acids. As DNA, the CDR3 is TGTGCCAGCAGCGATAAGGCCGGGACAGGGTACAATGAGCAGTTCTTC. Amino acids: CASSDKAGTGYNEQFF.

This clonotype was detected many times. The J gene is TRBJ2-1, the V gene TRBV20-1, with 8 bases identical to TRBD1. V was clipped by 1 base and J by 0 bases; unmatched bases: 8. This CDR3 comprises 17 residues. Germline loops: CDR1 DFQATT, CDR2 SNEGSKA (reference sequence). DNA of the CDR3: TGCAGTGCTAGAGCTCACAGGGGGAAAAGCTCCTACAATGAGCAGTTCTTC. Protein sequence: CSARAHRGKSSYNEQFF.

This clonotype was observed many times. CDR3 DNA sequence: TGTGCCAGCAGACTAGCGGGAGAATACAATGAGCAGTTCTTC. Amino acid sequence: CASRLAGEYNEQFF. The genes are TRBV28 and TRBJ2-1; 11 nucleotides agree with TRBD2. V dropped 6 bases and J dropped 4; count of bases not matched to a gene: 2. The length of the CDR3 is 14 residues. From germline, CDR1 is MDHEN and CDR2 SYDVKM.

V and J are TRBV30 and TRBJ1-1; tentative D call: TRBD1 (5 bases). Deletions cut 2 bases from V and 0 bases from J, with 19 bases between. Germline CDR1 GTSNPN, CDR2 SVGIG (reference sequence). The CDR3 is 17 amino acids. The CDR3 DNA reads TGTGCCTGGAGTCATTGGGGGTCCCCAGGGATGAACACTGAAGCTTTCTTT. Translation: CAWSHWGSPGMNTEAFF.

This clonotype was found a few times. The chain uses TRBV4-3 and TRBJ2-7; 10 nucleotides line up with TRBD1. The J segment lost 3 bases and the V segment lost 0 bases, leaving 11 bases of the junction unmatched. The CDR3 sequence is 18 residues long. CDR1 LGHNA and CDR2 YSLEER come from the germline V gene. This chain's CDR3 is CASSQDLTVGTGVYEQYF. The CDR3 region has the DNA TGCGCCAGCAGCCAAGATTTAACTGTTGGGACAGGGGTCTACGAGCAGTACTTC.

The chain uses TRBV6-9 and TRBJ2-1; 12 bases agree with TRBD2. Per the germline V gene, CDR1 is MNHGY and CDR2 is SVAAGI. This CDR3 has 16 residues. The V and J ends lost 5 bases and 5 bases, in that order; junction bases with no gene match: 7. The CDR3 DNA follows: TGTGCCAGCAGTATTCGACTAGCGGGGGTAGACAATGAGCAGTTCTTC. Encoded protein: CASSIRLAGVDNEQFF.

This chain joins TRBV7-6 and TRBJ1-1; D not resolved. This CDR3 is 14 amino acids long. Trimming left V 4 bases short and J 2 bases short, with 11 bases between. CDR1 SGHVS and CDR2 FNYEAQ come from the germline V gene. CDR3 sequence (DNA): TGTGCCAGCAGCTATACAGAGGTTAACACTGAAGCTTTCTTT. It codes for CASSYTEVNTEAFF.

This clonotype was counted at least ten times. The rearrangement joins TRBV2 to TRBJ2-1, with 9 positions matching TRBD1. This CDR3 spans 15 amino acids. Germline V gene data show CDR1 as SNHLY and CDR2 as FYNNEI. V lost 4 bases and J lost 6; bases outside the gene matches: 7. CDR3 residues: CASSVGTGIINEQFF. The CDR3 DNA follows: TGTGCCAGCAGTGTCGGGACAGGGATCATCAATGAGCAGTTCTTC.

Regarding this clonotype: At one boundary the junction diverges from the germline segment, which might be a read error. Here the CDR3 DNA reads TGTGCCAGCAGTGAATCGGGTGGACTTACGAACACTGAAGTTTTCTTT. Residues: CASSESGGLTNTEVFF. The genes are TRBV7-9 and TRBJ1-1; no reliable D call. The CDR3 is 16 amino acids. The germline V gene encodes CDR1 SEHNR and CDR2 FQNEAQ (reference sequence).

The rearrangement uses TRBV6-5 and TRBJ2-3; D call uncertain. V lost 0 bases and J lost 5, with 9 bases in between. The CDR3 loop spans 14 amino acids. Germline V CDR1 and CDR2: MNHEY, SVGAGI. CDR3 bases: TGTGCCAGCAGTTACTCGGTGGCTAGAGATACGCAGTATTTT. Its protein product is CASSYSVARDTQYF.

This clonotype was picked up many times. The rearrangement links TRBV5-1 to TRBJ2-1; TRBD2 might be the D (5 bases). The V gene's germline CDR1 is SGHRS and CDR2 YFSETQ. The ends were cut back, 4 bases at V and 9 bases at J, with 17 bases in the middle. The CDR3 length is 14 residues. In nucleotides, the CDR3 is TGCGCCAGCAGCCCCGAATTGGGAGTCGGTGAGCAGTTCTTC. Translation gives CASSPELGVGEQFF.